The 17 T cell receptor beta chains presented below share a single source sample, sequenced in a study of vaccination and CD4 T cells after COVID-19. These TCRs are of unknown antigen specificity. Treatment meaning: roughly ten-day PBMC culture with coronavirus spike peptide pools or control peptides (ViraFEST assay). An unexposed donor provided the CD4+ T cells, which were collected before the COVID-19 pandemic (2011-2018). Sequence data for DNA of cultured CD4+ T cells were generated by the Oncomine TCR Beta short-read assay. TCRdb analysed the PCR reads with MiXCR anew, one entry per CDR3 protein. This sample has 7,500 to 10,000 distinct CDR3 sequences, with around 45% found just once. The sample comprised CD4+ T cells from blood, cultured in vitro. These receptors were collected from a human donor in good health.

This chain's CDR3 is CASSKGQVTDTQYF. Written as DNA, the CDR3 is TGTGCCAGTAGTAAGGGACAGGTTACAGATACGCAGTATTTT. The chain carries TRBV19 and TRBJ2-3; 8 bases align to TRBD1. The CDR3 runs 14 residues. Germline assignment: CDR1 LNHDA and CDR2 SQIVND (reference sequence). Trimming cost V 4 bases and J 3 bases; bases outside gene matches: 3.

CDR3 sequence (DNA): TGTGCCAGCAGCTCCTCCCCTAGCGGGGGGGCTCCAGATACGCAGTATTTT. The encoded protein is CASSSSPSGGAPDTQYF. The chain combines TRBV7-7 with TRBJ2-3, with TRBD2 identical over 12 bases. The trim removed 4 bases at V and 4 bases at J, leaving 9 bases unmatched. The germline CDR1 and CDR2 sequences are SSHAT and FNYEAQ (reference sequence). The CDR3 spans 17 residues.

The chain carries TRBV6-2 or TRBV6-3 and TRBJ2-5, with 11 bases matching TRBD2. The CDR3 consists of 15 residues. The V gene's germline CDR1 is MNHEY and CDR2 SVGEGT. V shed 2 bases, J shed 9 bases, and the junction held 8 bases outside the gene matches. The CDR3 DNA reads TGTGCCAGCAGTTACCCCGGACTAGCGGGCCGCCCCCAGTACTTC. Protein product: CASSYPGLAGRPQYF.

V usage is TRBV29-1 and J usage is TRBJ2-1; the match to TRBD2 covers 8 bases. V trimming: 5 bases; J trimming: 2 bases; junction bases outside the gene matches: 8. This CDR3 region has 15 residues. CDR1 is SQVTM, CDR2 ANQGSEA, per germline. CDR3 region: CSVQGSGRAYNEQFF. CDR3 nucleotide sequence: TGCAGCGTTCAGGGGAGCGGGAGAGCCTACAATGAGCAGTTCTTC.

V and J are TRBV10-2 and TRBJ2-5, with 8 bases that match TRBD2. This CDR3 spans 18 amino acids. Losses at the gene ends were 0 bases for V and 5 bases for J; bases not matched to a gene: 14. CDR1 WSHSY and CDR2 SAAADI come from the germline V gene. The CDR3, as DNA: TGCGCCAGCAGTGAGTCTTACGGGGGGGCAGGAAGTCCGGAGACCCAGTACTTC. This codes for CASSESYGGAGSPETQYF.

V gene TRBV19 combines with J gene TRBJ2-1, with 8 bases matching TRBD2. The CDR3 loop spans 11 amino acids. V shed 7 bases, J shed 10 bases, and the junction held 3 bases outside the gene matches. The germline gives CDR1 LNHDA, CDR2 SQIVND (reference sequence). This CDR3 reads CASNAGGEQFF. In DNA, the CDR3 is TGTGCCAGTAACGCGGGGGGCGAGCAGTTCTTC.

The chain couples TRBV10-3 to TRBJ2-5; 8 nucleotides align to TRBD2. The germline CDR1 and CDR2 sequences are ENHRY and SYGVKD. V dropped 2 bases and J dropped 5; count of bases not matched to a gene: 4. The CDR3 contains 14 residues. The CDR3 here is CAISEMSGGETQYF. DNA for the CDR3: TGTGCCATCAGTGAGATGTCGGGGGGGGAGACCCAGTACTTC.

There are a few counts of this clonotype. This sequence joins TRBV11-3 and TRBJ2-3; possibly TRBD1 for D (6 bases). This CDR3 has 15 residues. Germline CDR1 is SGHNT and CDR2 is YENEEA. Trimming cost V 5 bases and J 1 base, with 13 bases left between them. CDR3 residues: CASSHRDTGTDTQYF. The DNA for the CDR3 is TGTGCCAGCAGCCATCGGGACACAGGCACAGATACGCAGTATTTT.

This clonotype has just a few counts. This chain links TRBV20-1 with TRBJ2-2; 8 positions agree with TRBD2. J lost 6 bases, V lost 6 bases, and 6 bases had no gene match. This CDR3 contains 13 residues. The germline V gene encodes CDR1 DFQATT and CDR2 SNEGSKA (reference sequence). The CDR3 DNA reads TGCAGTGCCCAAGAGACTAGCGCCGGGGAGCTGTTTTTT. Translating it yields CSAQETSAGELFF.

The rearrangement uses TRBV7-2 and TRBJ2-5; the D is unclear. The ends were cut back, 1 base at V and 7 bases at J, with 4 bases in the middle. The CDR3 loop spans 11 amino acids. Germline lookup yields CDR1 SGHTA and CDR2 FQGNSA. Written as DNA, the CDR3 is TGTGCCAGCAGCTTAGAGGGGACCCAGTACTTC. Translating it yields CASSLEGTQYF.

In DNA, the CDR3 is TGTGCCAGCACCAGGGACAGGCGGGCTAGTAATGAGCAGTTCTTC. Translated: CASTRDRRASNEQFF. J is TRBJ2-1 and V is TRBV2; 8 bases are shared with TRBD1. Germline V lookup: CDR1 SNHLY, CDR2 FYNNEI. With V trimmed by 7 bases and J by 7 bases, 12 bases remained unmatched. The CDR3 has 15 amino acids.

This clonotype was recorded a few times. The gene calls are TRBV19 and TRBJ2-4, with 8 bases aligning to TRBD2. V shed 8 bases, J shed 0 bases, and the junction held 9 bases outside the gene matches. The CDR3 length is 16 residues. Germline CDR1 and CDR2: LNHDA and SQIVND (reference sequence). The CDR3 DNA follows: TGTGCCAGTCGGTCGGGGGGGCTTGTAGCCAAAAACATTCAGTACTTC. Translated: CASRSGGLVAKNIQYF.

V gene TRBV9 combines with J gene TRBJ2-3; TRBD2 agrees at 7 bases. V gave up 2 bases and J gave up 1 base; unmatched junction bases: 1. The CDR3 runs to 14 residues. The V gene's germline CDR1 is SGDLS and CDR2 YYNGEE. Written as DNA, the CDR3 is TGTGCCAGCAGCGTCAGCGGGGGCACAGATACGCAGTATTTT. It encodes CASSVSGGTDTQYF. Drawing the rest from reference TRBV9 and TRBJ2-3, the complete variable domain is DSGVTQTPKHLITATGQRVTLRCSPRSGDLSVYWYQQSLDQGLQFLIQYYNGEERAKGNILERFSAQQFPDLHSELNLSSLELGDSALYFCASSVSGGTDTQYFGPGTRLTVL.

This CDR3 is CASSLTHTTYEQYF. In DNA, the CDR3 is TGTGCCAGCAGCTTGACCCACACTACCTACGAGCAGTACTTC. J is TRBJ2-7 and V is TRBV5-6, with D hard to call. The CDR3 covers 14 residues. V gave up 1 base and J gave up 2 bases, with 10 bases separating them. The germline gives CDR1 SGHDT, CDR2 YYEEEE.

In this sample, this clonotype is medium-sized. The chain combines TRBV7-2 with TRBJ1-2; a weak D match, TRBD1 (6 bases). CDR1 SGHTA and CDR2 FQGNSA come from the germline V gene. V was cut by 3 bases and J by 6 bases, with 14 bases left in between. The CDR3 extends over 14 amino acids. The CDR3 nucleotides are TGTGCCAGCAGCTTTAGGGGGGGCCCGGATGGCTACACCTTC. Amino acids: CASSFRGGPDGYTF.

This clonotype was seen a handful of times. CDR3: CATSRDLQGGTEAFF. The CDR3 bases are TGTGCCACCAGCAGAGATCTCCAGGGTGGCACTGAAGCTTTCTTT. This rearrangement joins TRBV15 to TRBJ1-1; tentatively, D is TRBD1 (5 bases). V was clipped by 0 bases and J by 4 bases, with 12 bases between them. This CDR3 region has 15 residues. In germline, CDR1 is LNHNV, CDR2 YYDKDF (reference sequence).

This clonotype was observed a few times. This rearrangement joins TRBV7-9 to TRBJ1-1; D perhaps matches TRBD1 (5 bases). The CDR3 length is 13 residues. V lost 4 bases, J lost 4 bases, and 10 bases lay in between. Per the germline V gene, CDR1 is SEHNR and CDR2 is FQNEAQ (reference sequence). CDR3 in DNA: TGTGCCAGCAGCTCAGGGTCGGGCACTGAAGCTTTCTTT. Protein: CASSSGSGTEAFF. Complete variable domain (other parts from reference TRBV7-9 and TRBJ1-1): DTGVSQNPRHKITKRGQNVTFRCDPISEHNRLYWYRQTLGQGPEFLTYFQNEAQLEKSRLLSDRFSAERPKGSFSTLEIQRTEQGDSAMYLCASSSGSGTEAFFGQGTRLTVV.